This T cell receptor (beta chain) was captured in a study of Graves' ophthalmopathy and Graves' hyperthyroidism. Study context: Researchers obtained peripheral blood at initial diagnosis, before any treatment had begun. Study-level findings and limits: Ophthalmopathy progression predictions by the model showed roughly 77% specificity and roughly 71% sensitivity.

With respect to this clonotype: Antigen: not known.

CDR1 and CDR2 (germline): MRHNA, SNTAGT. CDR3 length equals 13 residues. The authors amplified TCR beta CDR3 regions from RNA transcripts. Second-round multiplex PCR followed a first-round RT-PCR using HTBI primers. MiXCR, run by TCRdb on the multiplex PCR reads, gives a single entry per CDR3 protein. Counted here are 620,000 or so distinct CDR3 sequences, about 24% occurring once; the ten biggest clones make up roughly 7.4%. Patients were excluded if they had other autoimmune diseases or uncontrolled infections, and likewise if pregnancy or lactation applied. Establishment of the diagnosis relied upon clinical symptoms, serum thyroxine, TRAb, thyroid ultrasound and orbital computed tomography.

This receptor was taken from a woman aged 18-29 years with stable Graves' hyperthyroidism. Some clones in this sample may be carry-over from other donors' samples. The chain employs TRBV6-4 and TRBJ2-7; D might be TRBD2 (6 bases). The sample comprised peripheral blood. Written as DNA, the CDR3 is TGTACTTCGCGGCGGGGAGGCTCCTACGAGCAGTACTTC. As protein: CTSRRGGSYEQYF.